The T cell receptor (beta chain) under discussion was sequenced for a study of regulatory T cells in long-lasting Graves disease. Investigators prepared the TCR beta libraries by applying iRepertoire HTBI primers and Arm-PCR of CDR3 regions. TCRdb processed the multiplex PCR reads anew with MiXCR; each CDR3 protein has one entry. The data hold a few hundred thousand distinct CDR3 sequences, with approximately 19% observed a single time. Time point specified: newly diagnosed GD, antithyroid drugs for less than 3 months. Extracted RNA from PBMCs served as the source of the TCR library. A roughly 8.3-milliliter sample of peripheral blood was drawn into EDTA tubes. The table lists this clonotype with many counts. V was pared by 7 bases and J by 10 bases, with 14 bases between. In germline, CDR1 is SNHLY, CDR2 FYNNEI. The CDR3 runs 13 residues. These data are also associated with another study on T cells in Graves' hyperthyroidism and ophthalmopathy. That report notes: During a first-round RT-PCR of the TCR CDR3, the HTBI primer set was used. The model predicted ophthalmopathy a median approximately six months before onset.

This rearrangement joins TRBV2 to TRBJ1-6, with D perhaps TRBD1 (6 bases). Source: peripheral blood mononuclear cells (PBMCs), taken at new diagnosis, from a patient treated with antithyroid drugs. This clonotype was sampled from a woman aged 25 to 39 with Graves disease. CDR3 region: CASKSRGTSPLHF. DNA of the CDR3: TGTGCCAGCAAATCCAGGGGAACATCACCCCTCCACTTT.